This TCR beta chain was found in a study of cytomegalovirus exposure and HLA in healthy donors (dated by TCRdb to the late 2010s). Looking at the study overall: In an earlier analysis of roughly 500 of the donors, 250 to 350 Gb of sequence data and approximately 120 million unique TCR beta sequences from approximately 180 million T cells were reported. The study combined high-throughput TCR immunosequencing, statistical association of individual TCRs with disease status, and machine learning to predict cytomegalovirus infection status. To decide whether each TCR beta V gene segment behaved as functional or pseudogenic, an earlier analysis of several hundred of the donors relied on high-throughput TCR beta sequencing. HLA typing covered class I and class II loci at four-digit resolution. The number of donors typed differed by locus, with roughly 620-630 for A, B, C, DRB1 and DQB1, 522 for DQA1, 600 to 610 for DPA1, and some 440 for DPB1. A later genetic analysis used genome-wide SNP genotypes for about 65% of the 666 donors, treating that subset as a discovery cohort. Besides the first cohort of 500 to 700 subjects, a separate validation cohort made up of 120 different subjects was used. Rather than drawing on any new phenotypic data, the later analysis identified candidate immune exposures from TCR beta sequences and the way those sequences occurred across donors. The study aimed to test whether cataloging public T cell receptors could reveal signatures of past pathogen exposure. Among the roughly 380 genotyped donors, 81% belonged to the genetic ancestry cluster associated with self-reported Caucasian donors. A later analysis re-analyzed previously published TCR beta repertoires from 666 donors and added high-resolution HLA genotyping to study TCR occurrence patterns. Roughly 310 gigabases of sequencing data and approximately 80 million unique TCR sequences were included in an early release covering roughly 600 HLA-typed donors. The T cell repertoires of 666 subjects were profiled by immunosequencing and related to cytomegalovirus serostatus. Because of strong linkage in the cohort, roughly five DR-DQ haplotypes were treated as single units for association and clustering. Among roughly 400 genotyped donors of the cohort, an average of around 250,000 unique TCR beta nucleotide sequences was sequenced per donor, of which about 19% were non-productive. Every repertoire in the discovery cohort had been generated on one and the same sequencing platform. Alongside the repertoire data, information on donor age, sex, ethnicity and CMV serostatus was compiled. On the study overall, not on this receptor specifically: The classifier was reported to diagnose cytomegalovirus status with high specificity and sensitivity in both the original cohort and the validation cohort. In a later genetic analysis, a missense DCLRE1C variant was associated with V-gene and J-gene trimming of TCR beta chains, and the association was replicated in an independent cohort. In this cohort, only TCR beta chains were sequenced, and detectable features were limited by the absence of alpha or paired-chain data. Because HLA typing was missing for some donors at each locus, association tests included only the typed subset. Presence/absence analyses assumed roughly uniform sequencing depth across donors, an assumption that may not hold. A cluster of highly shared sequence variants was judged likely to be a technical artifact of the sequencing pipeline. Specific HLA alleles were associated with 18,000 or so TCR beta sequences at a false discovery rate of 0.05 in a later analysis. In a later analysis, several top co-occurrence clusters were reported to appear linked to parvovirus B19, influenza, CMV and Epstein-Barr virus. Linkage disequilibrium might explain the correlated functional status among segregating V segments, but an unknown experimental factor could not be ruled out. A further reported finding was that TCR beta sequences accurately predicted the HLA-A and HLA-B alleles for most subjects in the first cohort. The 87-base-pair reads could not distinguish some IMGT-functional V segments, including TRBV6-2 and TRBV6-3, so those segments were excluded. A few of the identified cytomegalovirus-associated TCR beta chains were confirmed in vitro to be specific for cytomegalovirus antigens. In a later analysis, HLA-associated TCR beta chains were found to be more clonally expanded and to have lower generation probabilities than equally common non-associated chains. For the cohort, immune exposure information was limited to CMV serostatus. An earlier analysis of 450 to 750 of the donors showed that most TCR beta V segments appeared in productive rearrangements either about 87% or about 30% of the time, which broadly matched IMGT annotations. Because counts were too low, 15 or so rarely observed V segments, including chromosome 9 orphons, were excluded from the earlier analysis of around 590 of the donors. Across donors, most TCR sequences were observed very rarely, whereas some public TCRs were present in many individuals. A later analysis found that TCR association rates varied across HLA loci, with DRB1 alleles showing the most associated TCRs and HLA-C alleles the fewest. A later analysis found that most CMV-associated TCR beta chains appeared HLA-restricted, with HLA associations seemingly driven largely by CMV exposure. In the study, about 150 TCR beta chains were listed as associated with cytomegalovirus. A later genetic analysis reported fewer N-insertions in productive TCRs among donors in an Asian-associated ancestry cluster than the approximately 700-donor mean. Assigning TCR associations to individual alleles was difficult when HLA alleles, especially DR and DQ, strongly co-occurred. The authors suggested that the approach could potentially be generalized to other disease states and immunological phenotypes.

The cohort comprised some 730 healthy bone marrow donors. All cohort members were sampled while nominally healthy, although unrecorded immune exposures were likely present. The donor tested CMV seropositive, placing the donor among the 250 to 350 seropositive members of the cohort. Each donor provided a peripheral blood sample, and peripheral blood mononuclear cells were used for TCR beta sequencing. The Qiagen DNeasy Blood Extraction Kit was used to extract genomic DNA from the blood cell samples. Cut back by 1 base and 1 base, the V and J ends lie 16 bases apart. According to the germline V gene, CDR1 reads MNHNS and CDR2 reads SASEGT. From cysteine to phenylalanine, the CDR3 is 17 amino acids long. Only CDR3 DNA is held: 51 bases, read in frame from base 1. This clone was recorded once. No antigen is known for it. Base qualities are missing; no much larger clone stands one base away. Library preparation was by the immunoSEQ multiplex PCR assay. For the multiplex PCR, a mixture combining 60 forward primers for TCR Vbeta segments and 13 reverse primers for TCR Jbeta segments was used. The CDR3 region of rearranged TCR beta genes was amplified from genomic DNA by a multiplex PCR assay. Amplified TCR beta libraries were sequenced as 87-base-pair reads on the Illumina HiSeq System. The source study handled its data this way. A later analysis tallied tens of millions of unique TCR beta chains across the 700 or so repertoires, and approximately 9.9 million of those chains were shared by two or more donors. A nearest-neighbor algorithm error-corrected the raw reads and collapsed the reads into unique sequences, merging closely related sequences to remove PCR and sequencing errors. CDR3 sequences were aligned to IMGT reference sequences to assign V, D and J gene segments. For a sequence to be retained, a match of at least six nucleotides to both a V gene segment and a J gene segment was required. A rearrangement counted as productive if the CDR3 had no stop codons and remained in frame with V and J, and every other rearrangement counted as non-productive. CDR3 was defined by IMGT convention, running from the second conserved V-encoded cysteine to the conserved J-encoded phenylalanine. The earlier analysis of about 610 of the donors excluded any sequence lacking an unambiguous match to a single V gene segment. In an earlier analysis of around 600 of the donors, V segments were called functional above 56.7% productive rearrangements and were called segregating when the between-donor standard deviation exceeded 5%. To diagnose cytomegalovirus status from the catalog of TCR beta chain sequences, a statistical classification framework was built. A later analysis assigned V and J genes by comparing TCR nucleotide sequences with IMGT/GENE-DB human TR gene sequences. A later analysis assigned CDR3 sequences and most-parsimonious VDJ recombination scenarios with the TCRdist pipeline. In a later analysis, every TCR beta chain was defined by the combination of its CDR3 amino acid sequence and its V-gene family, and reads without a unique V-gene family were dropped. In a later analysis, approximately 590 highly shared, low-generation-probability nucleotide sequences were removed to address suspected cross-contamination and a sequencing artifact. In a later analysis, a clonal expansion index for each public chain was calculated from normalized within-repertoire ranks of inferred template counts. In a later analysis, generation probabilities were computed using a VDJ recombination model fitted to out-of-frame rearrangements, and the results were checked against IGoR. Hypergeometric tests were used in a later analysis to score TCR-TCR, TCR-HLA and TCR-CMV co-occurrence, with a repertoire-size bias correction applied to the TCR pairs. In a later analysis, false discovery rates were estimated by permuting HLA or CMV assignments 20 times. A later analysis grouped co-occurring TCRs with DBSCAN, adding TCRdist sequence similarity when clustering within HLA-allele-positive subsets. Co-occurrence clustering excluded repertoires with fewer than 30,000 or more than 120,000 public chains, plus five with anomalous nucleotide sharing. The source is immuneACCESS, and TCRdb retained only in-frame sequences with V and J called. Part of the clones is not carried over; for the studies checked, unresolved V genes explain less than half of this, and the remainder is unexplained. V and J calls and clone size are those listed in that table; D and trimming were worked out from the DNA. The sample table records fewer than 90,000 clones; around 80% of these occur just once. The leading ten clones occupy around 2.6% of the sample.

Sample: PBMCs. The sequence derives from a male donor in good health and CMV-seropositive. Rearrangement joined TRBV6-1 to TRBJ1-1; no confident D gene assignment can be made. The DNA sequence is as follows: TGTGCCAGCAGTGAAGGTTTAGGCAGGAAAAGGAACACTGAAGCTTTCTTT. This translates into CASSEGLGRKRNTEAFF.